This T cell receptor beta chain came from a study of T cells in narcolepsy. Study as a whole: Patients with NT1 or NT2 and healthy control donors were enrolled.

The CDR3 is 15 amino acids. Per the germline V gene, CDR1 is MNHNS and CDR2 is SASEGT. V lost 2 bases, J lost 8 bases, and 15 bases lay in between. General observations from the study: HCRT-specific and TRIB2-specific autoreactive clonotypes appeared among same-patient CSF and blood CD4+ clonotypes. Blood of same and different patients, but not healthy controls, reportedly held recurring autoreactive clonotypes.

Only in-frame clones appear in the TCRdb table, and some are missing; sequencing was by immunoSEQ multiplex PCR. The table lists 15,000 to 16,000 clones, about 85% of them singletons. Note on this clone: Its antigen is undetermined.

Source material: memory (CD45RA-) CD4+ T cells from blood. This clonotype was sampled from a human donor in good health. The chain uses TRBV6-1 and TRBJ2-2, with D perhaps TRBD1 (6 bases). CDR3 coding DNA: TGTGCCAGCAGTGAACTGACGCTGGGGGCTGGGGAGCTGTTTTTT. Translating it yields CASSELTLGAGELFF.